This T cell receptor (beta chain) was profiled in a study of identical twins. CDR1 and CDR2 (germline): SGHRS, YFSETQ. V was clipped by 6 bases and J by 2 bases; unmatched bases: 12. The CDR3 loop spans 16 amino acids. TCRdb recomputed calls from the 5' RACE reads with MiXCR, one row per CDR3 protein. The profile covers hundreds of thousands of distinct CDR3 sequences, with around 6% appearing a single time and 1.5% to 2% taken by the ten largest. Ten or more counts support this clonotype. The origin of this receptor is a man aged 18 to 30 in good health. The chain links TRBV5-1 to TRBJ2-3, with 7 positions matching TRBD2. The sample taken for sequencing was naive T cells sorted from blood. The CDR3 spells CASKASGGTSTDTQYF. CDR3 sequence (DNA): TGCGCCAGCAAGGCTTCGGGGGGAACGTCCACAGATACGCAGTATTTT.